These T cell receptor beta chains were read from a single sample in a study of resident and recirculating memory T cells in vitiligo. The repertoire was sequenced with immunoSEQ multiplex PCR; TCRdb's copy has only in-frame clones and lacks some. The sample carries tens of thousands of clones, about 90% recorded once. Sequenced: blood. The receptors originated from a male donor with vitiligo. CDR3s include the opening cysteine and the closing phenylalanine or tryptophan. The order of the fields is CDR3 length, D gene, V gene, clone size, J gene, CDR3 DNA, CDR3 protein. A D gene is named only where the DNA matches it firmly. Size values are once, few and many counts, or a class for expanded clones, and some rows have none.

15	TRBD2	TRBV4-3	.	TRBJ2-1	TGCGCCAGCAGCCACGGGGCTAGCGGCTACAATGAGCAGTTCTTC	CASSHGASGYNEQFF
15	.	TRBV5-1	once	TRBJ2-1	TGCGCCAGCAGCTTGGCACAGAACTCCTACAATGAGCAGTTCTTC	CASSLAQNSYNEQFF
14	.	TRBV27	.	TRBJ1-1	TGTGCCAGCAGTTCCATCAGTGTTAACACTGAAGCTTTCTTT	CASSSISVNTEAFF
15	TRBD1	TRBV4-1	.	TRBJ2-3	TGCGCCAGCAGCCAAGCGGGACAGGGGGCAGATACGCAGTATTTT	CASSQAGQGADTQYF
15	.	TRBV28	.	TRBJ1-5	TGTGCCAGCAGTTTCCTGGGCATCGCTCATCAGCCCCAGCATTTT	CASSFLGIAHQPQHF
13	TRBD1	TRBV29-1	.	TRBJ2-7	TGCAGCGCCGAAGACGGGACAGGTAGGGAGCAGTACTTC	CSAEDGTGREQYF
16	TRBD2	TRBV27	.	TRBJ2-1	TGTGCCAGCAGCGCGCTAGCGGGAGATTTTTACAATGAGCAGTTCTTC	CASSALAGDFYNEQFF
16	.	TRBV21-1	.	TRBJ2-5	TGTGCCAGCAGCAAACGGGGAGCCGGGAGCCAAGAGACCCAGTACTTC	CASSKRGAGSQETQYF
13	.	TRBV6-1	.	TRBJ1-3	TGTGCCAGCAGTGAGGCCGCTGGAAACACCATATATTTT	CASSEAAGNTIYF
15	.	TRBV7-2	.	TRBJ2-3	TGTGCCAGCAGCCCGCCGAGGAGCAGCCGAGTCCGGCAGTATTTT	CASSPPRSSRVRQYF
14	.	TRBV5-4	.	TRBJ1-1	TGTGCCAGCAGCTGGGGGGTTGTGGACACTGAAGCTTTCTTT	CASSWGVVDTEAFF
15	TRBD1	TRBV25-1	.	TRBJ2-7	TGTGCCAGCAGTGATCCCGGGACAGGGGACAACGAGCAGTACTTC	CASSDPGTGDNEQYF
14	TRBD1	TRBV2	.	TRBJ2-7	TGTGCCAGCGAGACTAGGACAGGGTGGTACGAGCAGTACTTC	CASETRTGWYEQYF
15	.	TRBV28	once	TRBJ1-1	TGTGCCAGCAGTTTATATAGGGGCTTGGGCACTGAAGCTTTCTTT	CASSLYRGLGTEAFF
17	.	TRBV9	.	TRBJ2-1	TGTGCCAGCAGCGTAGGGTCGTTTTCGGGATCCTACAATGAGCAGTTCTTC	CASSVGSFSGSYNEQFF
16	.	TRBV10-3	.	TRBJ2-3	TGTGCCATCATGCATGGTGGGGGAGGCCCTGCAGATACGCAGTATTTT	CAIMHGGGGPADTQYF
14	.	TRBV4-1	.	TRBJ2-5	TGCGCCAGCAGCCAAATGGCAGTCCAAGAGACCCAGTACTTC	CASSQMAVQETQYF
15	.	TRBV5-3	.	TRBJ2-7	TGTGCCAGAAGCTTATCGCGAAAGCGGTACTACGAGCAGTACTTC	CARSLSRKRYYEQYF
15	.	TRBV5-1	.	TRBJ2-3	TGCGCCAGCAGCTTGGCCGGCGGTTCCACAGATACGCAGTATTTT	CASSLAGGSTDTQYF
17	TRBD1	TRBV5-4	few	TRBJ2-1	TGTGCCAGCAGCTTGGGGACAGGGGGCCTCCTCTACAATGAGCAGTTCTTC	CASSLGTGGLLYNEQFF
14	TRBD1	TRBV10-3	.	TRBJ2-5	TGTGCCATCAGCCGGGACAGGGGGGAGGAGACCCAGTACTTC	CAISRDRGEETQYF
18	TRBD1	TRBV18	once	TRBJ2-3	TGTGCCAGCTCACCACCGCACGGACAGGGGTCTGGCACAGATACGCAGTATTTT	CASSPPHGQGSGTDTQYF
16	TRBD2	TRBV29-1	.	TRBJ2-3	TGCAGCGTTGACTCCCCAAGCGGGAGAGTTGCAGATACGCAGTATTTT	CSVDSPSGRVADTQYF
15	.	TRBV9	.	TRBJ2-1	TGTGCCAGCAGCGTAACCCCCTCCGGGGGCAATGAGCAGTTCTTC	CASSVTPSGGNEQFF
13	TRBD1	TRBV6-5	.	TRBJ2-7	TGTGCCAGCTCCCGGGACAGGGGGGACGAGCAGTACTTC	CASSRDRGDEQYF
12	.	TRBV30	few	TRBJ2-7	TGTGCCTGGGGACAACAGACCTACGAGCAGTACTTC	CAWGQQTYEQYF
14	TRBD2	TRBV7-3	.	TRBJ2-1	TGTGCCAGCAGCTTAAGCGGGAGGGCGAGTGAGCAGTTCTTC	CASSLSGRASEQFF
16	TRBD1	TRBV7-3	.	TRBJ2-2	TGTGCCAGCAGCTTTACCGGGACAGCGAACACCGGGGAGCTGTTTTTT	CASSFTGTANTGELFF
19	TRBD2	TRBV4-1	.	TRBJ2-7	TGCGCCAGCAGCCAAGCCGCGACTCGGAGCGGGAGGGCCTATTACGAGCAGTACTTC	CASSQAATRSGRAYYEQYF